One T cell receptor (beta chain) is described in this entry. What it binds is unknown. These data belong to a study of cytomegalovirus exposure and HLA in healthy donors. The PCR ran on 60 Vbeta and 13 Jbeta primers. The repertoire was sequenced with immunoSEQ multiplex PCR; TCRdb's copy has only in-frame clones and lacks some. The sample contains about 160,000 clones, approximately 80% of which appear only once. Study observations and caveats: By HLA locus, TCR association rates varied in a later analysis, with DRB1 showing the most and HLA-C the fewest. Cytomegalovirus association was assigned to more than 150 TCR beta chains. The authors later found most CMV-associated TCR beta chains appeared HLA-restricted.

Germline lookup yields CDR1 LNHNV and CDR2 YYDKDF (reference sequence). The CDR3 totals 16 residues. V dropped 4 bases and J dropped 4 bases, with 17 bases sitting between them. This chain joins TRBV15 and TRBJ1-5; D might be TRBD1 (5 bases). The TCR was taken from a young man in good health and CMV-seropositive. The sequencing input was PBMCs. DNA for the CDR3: TGTGCCACCAGCACGTCATTGGACATTACTAATCAGCCCCAGCATTTT. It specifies CATSTSLDITNQPQHF.